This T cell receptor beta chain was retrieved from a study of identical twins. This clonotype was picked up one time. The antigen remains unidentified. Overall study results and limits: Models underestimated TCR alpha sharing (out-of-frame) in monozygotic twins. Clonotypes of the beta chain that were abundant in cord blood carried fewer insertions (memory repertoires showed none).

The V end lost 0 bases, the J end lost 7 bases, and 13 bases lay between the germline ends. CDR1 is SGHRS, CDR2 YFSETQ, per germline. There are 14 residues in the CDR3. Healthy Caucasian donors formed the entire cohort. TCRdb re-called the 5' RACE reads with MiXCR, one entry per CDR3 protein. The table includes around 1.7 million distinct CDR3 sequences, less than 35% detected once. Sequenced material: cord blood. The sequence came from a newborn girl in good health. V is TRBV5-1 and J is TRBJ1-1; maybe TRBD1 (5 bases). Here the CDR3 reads CASSLGGGEIEAFF. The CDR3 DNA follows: TGCGCCAGCAGCTTGGGGGGCGGAGAGATTGAAGCTTTCTTT.